This T cell receptor beta chain was identified in a study of vaccination and CD4 T cells after COVID-19. Study-wide context: About nine convalescent patients had mild and one had severe PCR-confirmed SARS-CoV-2 disease. Post-COVID sampling occurred a median about 100 days after diagnosis (range 35 to 161). Controls had a CEFX pool, an HIV-1 Nef pool, or no peptide added. General observations from the study: Looking at convalescent patients, 304 of their 307 vaccine-specific clones were spike mono-reactive.

Sequenced with the Oncomine TCR Beta short-read assay was DNA taken from cultured CD4+ T cells. TCRdb fed the PCR reads into MiXCR, producing one record per CDR3 protein. The repertoire holds over 8,500 distinct CDR3 sequences, with about 70% as singletons. This clonotype was seen a handful of times. Antigen specificity is unknown. Treatment meaning: roughly 11-day PBMC culture with coronavirus spike peptide pools or control peptides (ViraFEST assay). Trimming pared 5 bases from V and 1 base from J, leaving 14 bases between. CDR1 and CDR2 from the germline V gene are MNHEY and SMNVEV (reference sequence). This CDR3 contains 15 residues.

This material consisted of CD4+ T cells from blood, cultured in vitro, taken before SARS-CoV-2 vaccination. This sequence originates from a human donor who had recovered from COVID-19. This rearrangement joins TRBV27 to TRBJ2-5; D is perhaps TRBD1 (6 bases). Here the CDR3 reads CASSPHGRGQETQYF. The CDR3 DNA reads as TGTGCCAGCAGTCCCCACGGCAGGGGCCAAGAGACCCAGTACTTC.